What follows are 28 T cell receptor beta chains derived from one specimen sequenced in a study of blood T cell repertoires in COVID-19. Method: immunoSEQ multiplex PCR; TCRdb's copy keeps in-frame clones and lacks some. This sample has some 69,000 clones, with around three quarters found just once. Sequenced material: peripheral blood. The origin of the receptors is a man aged 60 to 75 with acute or convalescent COVID-19.

The chain combines TRBV9 with TRBJ1-5, with TRBD1 matching 10 bases. The CDR3 length is 16 residues. Germline CDR1 SGDLS, CDR2 YYNGEE. With 2 bases clipped from V and 4 bases from J, the junction kept 6 bases outside the gene matches. The CDR3, as DNA: TGTGCCAGCAGCGTGGGACAGGGGAACCCTAATCAGCCCCAGCATTTT. Amino acid sequence: CASSVGQGNPNQPQHF.

V usage is TRBV5-6 and J usage is TRBJ2-3, with 14 positions matching TRBD2. With 5 bases clipped from V and 1 base from J, the junction kept 12 bases outside the gene matches. Germline V gives CDR1 SGHDT, CDR2 YYEEEE. The CDR3 contains 19 residues. CDR3 nucleotides: TGTGCCAGCAGATTTTACGGGACTAGCGGGGGTAGTGGCACAGATACGCAGTATTTT. Translation gives CASRFYGTSGGSGTDTQYF.

This clone was observed a few times. The rearrangement links TRBV7-9 to TRBJ1-3; possible D gene TRBD1, 5 bases. The V end lost 5 bases, the J end lost 2 bases, and 16 bases lay between the germline ends. The CDR3 is 16 residues long. Germline V CDR1 and CDR2: SEHNR, FQNEAQ (reference sequence). The CDR3 sequence: CASSLGRGSAGNTIYF. The DNA of the CDR3 is TGTGCCAGCAGCCTAGGTAGGGGATCCGCTGGAAACACCATATATTTT.

The chain has TRBV5-6 and TRBJ2-5; 11 nucleotides agree with TRBD2. The V segment lost 0 bases and the J segment 4 bases; nucleotides outside the gene matches: 8. Germline V gives CDR1 SGHDT, CDR2 YYEEEE. The CDR3 has 17 residues. CDR3 sequence (DNA): TGTGCCAGCAGCTTGGCCCGGCTAGCGGGGGGTCGAGAGACCCAGTACTTC. Residues: CASSLARLAGGRETQYF. The variable domain in full, with the rest retrieved from reference TRBV5-6 and TRBJ2-5, is DAGVTQSPTHLIKTRGQQVTLRCSPKSGHDTVSWYQQALGQGPQFIFQYYEEEERQRGNFPDRFSGHQFPNYSSELNVNALLLGDSALYLCASSLARLAGGRETQYFGPGTRLLVL.

This rearrangement joins TRBV5-4 to TRBJ2-7, with TRBD2 matching over 8 bases. The CDR3 runs to 14 residues. In germline, CDR1 is SGHNT, CDR2 YYREEE (reference sequence). The V and J ends lost 4 bases and 3 bases, in that order; junction bases with no gene match: 6. CDR3 in amino acids: CASSPTSGNYEQYF. The CDR3 nucleotides are TGTGCCAGCAGCCCAACTAGCGGTAACTACGAGCAGTACTTC. Full variable domain (rest looked up from reference TRBV5-4 and TRBJ2-7): ETGVTQSPTHLIKTRGQQVTLRCSSQSGHNTVSWYQQALGQGPQFIFQYYREEENGRGNFPPRFSGLQFPNYSSELNVNALELDDSALYLCASSPTSGNYEQYFGPGTRLTVT.

This rearrangement joins TRBV19 to TRBJ2-1, with 7 bases fitting TRBD1. V lost 3 bases, J lost 7 bases, and 6 bases stayed unmatched. Germline values: CDR1 LNHDA, CDR2 SQIVND (reference sequence). This CDR3 region has 14 residues. The DNA for the CDR3 is TGTGCCAGTAGTATCAGACAGGGTGGGAATGAGCAGTTCTTC. Translating it yields CASSIRQGGNEQFF.

V and J are TRBV4-2 and TRBJ1-1; 8 bases match TRBD1. The trim removed 0 bases at V and 11 bases at J, leaving 11 bases unmatched. Per germline, CDR1 LGHNA and CDR2 YNFKEQ. The CDR3 is made up of 15 amino acids. The CDR3, as DNA: TGTGCCAGCAGCCAAGAAGGGGACCCGGACAGGGTTGCTTTCTTT. This gives the protein CASSQEGDPDRVAFF.

V is TRBV19 and J is TRBJ1-2, with 8 bases that match TRBD1. The CDR3 runs 13 residues. Germline CDR1 reads LNHDA; CDR2 reads SQIVND (reference sequence). V gave up 8 bases and J gave up 4 bases; unmatched junction bases: 6. The DNA of the CDR3 is TGTGCCAGTGGAGACAGGGGTGGCTATGGCTACACCTTC. Residues: CASGDRGGYGYTF.

The rearrangement joins TRBV5-8 to TRBJ1-2; possible D gene TRBD1, 6 bases. V lost 1 base and J 2 bases, leaving 15 bases between the germline ends. This CDR3 region has 16 residues. Germline V gene sequence: CDR1 SGHTS, CDR2 YDEGEE. In DNA form, the CDR3 reads TGTGCCAGCAGCTTGACAGGGTCTTTCACGAACTATGGCTACACCTTC. Protein product: CASSLTGSFTNYGYTF.

The J gene is TRBJ2-1, the V gene TRBV18; 15 bases fit TRBD2. The V gene's germline CDR1 is KGHSH and CDR2 LQKENI. After removal of 5 bases from V and 4 bases from J, the junction contained 6 bases not matched to a gene. The CDR3 consists of 17 residues. The CDR3 region is CASSSGTSGGQYNEQFF. In nucleotides, the CDR3 is TGTGCCAGCTCATCCGGGACTAGCGGGGGGCAGTACAATGAGCAGTTCTTC.

The CDR3 DNA reads as TGTGCCAGCAGTCAGACAGGGATTCGCCGGGAGCTGTTTTTT. Protein sequence: CASSQTGIRRELFF. The chain is built from TRBV6-5 and TRBJ2-2, with 7 bases matching TRBD1. This CDR3 has 14 residues. Germline values: CDR1 MNHEY, CDR2 SVGAGI. The V gene end was trimmed by 5 bases and the J gene end by 9 bases; junction bases not matched to a gene: 9.

The J gene is TRBJ2-3, the V gene TRBV7-9; D is possibly TRBD2 (5 bases). This CDR3 comprises 15 residues. V shed 3 bases and J shed 2 bases, with 12 bases lying between them. Germline values: CDR1 SEHNR, CDR2 FQNEAQ (reference sequence). The CDR3 bases are TGTGCCAGCAGCTTTCTCAACGGGGACACAGATACGCAGTATTTT. It yields the protein CASSFLNGDTDTQYF.

In this sample, this clone turned up a few times. CDR3 in amino acids: CASSQQGTGGQPQHF. DNA of the CDR3: TGTGCCAGCAGCCAACAAGGGACAGGAGGGCAGCCCCAGCATTTT. This chain links TRBV3-1 (or the pseudogene TRBV3-2) with TRBJ1-5; 8 positions match TRBD1. With V trimmed by 2 bases and J by 7 bases, 7 bases remained unmatched. Germline-derived CDR1 and CDR2 are LGHDT and YNNKEL (reference sequence). The CDR3 runs 15 residues.

A few counts support this clone. This chain connects TRBV27 to TRBJ1-1; no definite D call. The germline V gene encodes CDR1 MNHEY and CDR2 SMNVEV (reference sequence). V was trimmed by 6 bases and J by 8 bases, leaving 19 bases between them. This CDR3 has 14 residues. CDR3 protein: CASRPILYDVEAFF. The DNA of the CDR3 is TGTGCCAGCAGGCCGATACTCTATGATGTCGAAGCTTTCTTT.

The chain couples TRBV9 to TRBJ2-5, with 14 bases matching TRBD2. Germline V gene data show CDR1 as SGDLS and CDR2 as YYNGEE. This CDR3 is 18 amino acids long. V was clipped by 3 bases and J by 1 base; unmatched bases: 8. The CDR3 region is CASSASIGLAGGQETQYF. The CDR3 nucleotides are TGTGCCAGCAGCGCTAGTATAGGACTAGCGGGGGGCCAAGAGACCCAGTACTTC.

This clone was counted between two and nine times. The gene calls are TRBV7-9 and TRBJ1-2, with TRBD1 as a possible D gene (5 bases). The germline V gene encodes CDR1 SEHNR and CDR2 FQNEAQ (reference sequence). V was cut by 3 bases and J by 14 bases, with 13 bases left in between. CDR3 size: 11 residues. This CDR3 is CASSFGGASTF. In DNA, the CDR3 is TGTGCCAGCAGCTTCGGCGGGGCTAGTACCTTC. Supplemented by reference TRBV7-9 and TRBJ1-2, the full variable domain reads DTGVSQNPRHKITKRGQNVTFRCDPISEHNRLYWYRQTLGQGPEFLTYFQNEAQLEKSRLLSDRFSAERPKGSFSTLEIQRTEQGDSAMYLCASSFGGASTFGSGTRLTVV.

This clone was found a few times. The chain employs TRBV7-8 and TRBJ1-2; TRBD1 is a possible D gene (5 bases). V dropped 6 bases and J dropped 0 bases, with 11 bases sitting between them. Looked up from germline, CDR1 is SGHVS and CDR2 is FQNEAQ. This CDR3 has 14 residues. CDR3 residues: CASSLQAANYGYTF. The CDR3 nucleotides are TGTGCCAGCAGTTTACAGGCAGCTAACTATGGCTACACCTTC.

This chain uses TRBV5-4 with TRBJ2-5, with TRBD2 identical over 7 bases. J gave up 5 bases and V 5 bases, and 12 bases lay outside the gene matches. Germline-derived CDR1 and CDR2 are SGHNT and YYREEE (reference sequence). CDR3 length equals 15 residues. DNA for the CDR3: TGTGCCAGCAGTCAACTAGCGACGTACGGGGAGACCCAGTACTTC. Translating gives CASSQLATYGETQYF.

The chain combines TRBV29-1 with TRBJ2-5; no firm D call. Looked up from germline, CDR1 is SQVTM and CDR2 is ANQGSEA. The V and J ends lost 4 bases and 4 bases respectively, with 7 bases between them. The CDR3 is 11 amino acids. CDR3 protein: CSVGERETQYF. As DNA, the CDR3 is TGCAGCGTTGGAGAGAGAGAGACCCAGTACTTC.

This chain uses TRBV11-3 with TRBJ2-1, with 7 bases that match TRBD1. Germline CDR1 reads SGHNT; CDR2 reads YENEEA. V gave up 5 bases and J gave up 4 bases; unmatched junction bases: 2. This CDR3 has 13 residues. The CDR3 loop is CASSRDSYNEQFF. In DNA, the CDR3 is TGTGCCAGCAGCCGGGACAGTTACAATGAGCAGTTCTTC.

The J gene is TRBJ1-3, the V gene TRBV6-2 or TRBV6-3, with unresolved D. The CDR3 runs 14 residues. Trimming shortened V by 5 bases and J by 1 base, and 9 bases separated the two germline ends. Germline loops: CDR1 MNHEY, CDR2 SVGEGT. Here the CDR3 reads CASSRHASGNTIYF. DNA for the CDR3: TGTGCCAGCAGTCGACACGCGTCTGGAAACACCATATATTTT.

The chain has TRBV5-1 and TRBJ2-3; no definite D call. Germline lookup yields CDR1 SGHRS and CDR2 YFSETQ. This CDR3 has 13 amino acids. The ends were cut back, 4 bases at V and 0 bases at J, with 6 bases in the middle. The CDR3 region has the DNA TGCGCCAGCAGCGCTACTAGCACAGATACGCAGTATTTT. Protein: CASSATSTDTQYF.

The gene calls are TRBV20-1 and TRBJ1-5; 11 nucleotides align to TRBD1. There are 18 residues in the CDR3. V lost 3 bases to trimming and J lost 0 bases; unmatched junction nucleotides: 10. Germline V lookup: CDR1 DFQATT, CDR2 SNEGSKA (reference sequence). As DNA, the CDR3 is TGCAGTGCTAGTACCGGGACAGGGGGACGTTCTAGCAATCAGCCCCAGCATTTT. Its protein is CSASTGTGGRSSNQPQHF.

The chain uses TRBV4-3 and TRBJ1-4; 9 bases line up with TRBD1. The J segment lost 8 bases and the V segment lost 1 base, leaving 8 bases of the junction unmatched. This CDR3 is built from 16 residues. Germline CDR1 reads LGHNA; CDR2 reads YSLEER. The CDR3 loop is CASSQVYGQGYEKLFF. DNA for the CDR3: TGCGCCAGCAGCCAAGTATATGGACAGGGGTACGAAAAACTGTTTTTT.

The CDR3 sequence is CASSLNGPGLYNEQFF. CDR3 sequence (DNA): TGCGCCAGCAGCTTGAATGGGCCAGGACTATACAATGAGCAGTTCTTC. V is TRBV5-1 and J is TRBJ2-1; perhaps TRBD2 as D (6 bases). This CDR3 is built from 16 residues. Looked up from germline, CDR1 is SGHRS and CDR2 is YFSETQ. Deletions cut 1 base from V and 4 bases from J, with 15 bases between.

V is TRBV7-2 and J is TRBJ2-3; D gene ambiguous. The CDR3 sequence is 14 residues long. Trimming removed 2 bases at V and 3 bases at J, with 9 bases between. Per the germline V gene, CDR1 is SGHTA and CDR2 is FQGNSA. The CDR3 loop is CASSLTLGTDTQYF. The CDR3 DNA is TGTGCCAGCAGCTTAACCCTAGGTACAGATACGCAGTATTTT.

This chain connects TRBV6-5 to TRBJ1-2; 8 positions match TRBD1. Germline assignment: CDR1 MNHEY and CDR2 SVGAGI. V gave up 6 bases and J gave up 5 bases; unmatched junction bases: 11. CDR3 length equals 15 residues. The CDR3 is CASSYDRTGLYGYTF. CDR3 DNA: TGTGCCAGCAGCTATGACCGGACAGGGCTTTATGGCTACACCTTC.

The V call is TRBV5-1, the J call TRBJ1-1; D is undetermined. Trimming took 4 bases from V and 0 from J, leaving 19 bases between them. The CDR3 runs 17 residues. Looked up from germline, CDR1 is SGHRS and CDR2 is YFSETQ. The CDR3 is CASSPKRSAGLNTEAFF. The CDR3 region has the DNA TGCGCCAGCAGCCCAAAACGGTCGGCAGGTCTGAACACTGAAGCTTTCTTT.